This entry describes one T cell receptor (beta chain). The antigen remains unidentified. RNA transcripts provided the source from which TCR beta CDR3 regions were amplified. During a first-round RT-PCR of the TCR CDR3, the HTBI primer set was used. TCRdb independently ran MiXCR on the multiplex PCR reads; one entry per CDR3 protein. Altogether about 560,000 distinct CDR3 sequences are present, 16% being singletons, with the ten largest covering around a sixth. This record comes from a study of T cells in Graves' hyperthyroidism and ophthalmopathy. Study-level findings and limits: The authors' 13 V-J model separated ophthalmopathy from stable hyperthyroidism.

Germline V CDR1 and CDR2: LNHNV, YYDKDF (reference sequence). The CDR3 consists of 14 residues. Trimming shortened V by 5 bases and J by 0 bases, and 10 bases separated the two germline ends. The hyperthyroidism was newly diagnosed and had lasted under 2 months; the patients were aged 18 to 65. The chain couples TRBV15 to TRBJ1-1; D not resolved. Sequenced sample: blood. The sequence was collected from a woman aged 18-35 years with Graves' hyperthyroidism. The CDR3 sequence is CATSSGRMNTEAFF. CDR3 nucleotides: TGTGCCACCAGCTCGGGTCGTATGAACACTGAAGCTTTCTTT.